The clone carrying this T cell receptor beta chain was seen a single time. Sequencing was performed with immunoSEQ multiplex PCR; in TCRdb, only in-frame clones are kept and a portion is missing. Here the sample spans around 120,000 clones, about 87% being singletons. The CDR3 consists of 18 residues. Losses at the gene ends were 2 bases for V and 6 bases for J; bases not matched to a gene: 16. Germline CDR1 is KGHDR and CDR2 is SFDVKD. These data originate in a study of control samples from healthy donors and cancer patients. The V gene is TRBV24-1, the J gene TRBJ2-7; 9 bases are shared with TRBD1. This clonotype was obtained from a man aged 35 to 55 in good health. Material: blood. CDR3 amino acids: CATSDCGARDRVGCEQYF. The CDR3 coding sequence is TGTGCCACCAGTGATTGCGGGGCTCGGGACAGGGTCGGGTGCGAGCAGTACTTC.